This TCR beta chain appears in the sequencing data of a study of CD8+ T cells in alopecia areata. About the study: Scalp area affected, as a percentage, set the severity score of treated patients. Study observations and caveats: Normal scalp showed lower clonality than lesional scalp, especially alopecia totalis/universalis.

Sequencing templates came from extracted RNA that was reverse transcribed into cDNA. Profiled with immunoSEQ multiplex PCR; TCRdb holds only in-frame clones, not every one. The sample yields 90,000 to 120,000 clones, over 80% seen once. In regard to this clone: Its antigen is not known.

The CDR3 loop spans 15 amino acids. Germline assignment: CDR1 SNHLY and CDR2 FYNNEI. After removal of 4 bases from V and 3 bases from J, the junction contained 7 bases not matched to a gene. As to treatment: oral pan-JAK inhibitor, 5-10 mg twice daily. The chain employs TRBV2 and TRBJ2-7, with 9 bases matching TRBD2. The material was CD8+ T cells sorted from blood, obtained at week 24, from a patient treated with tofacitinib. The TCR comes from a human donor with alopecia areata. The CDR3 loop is CASSGRTSEFYEQYF. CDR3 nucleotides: TGTGCCAGCAGTGGTCGGACTAGCGAGTTCTACGAGCAGTACTTC.